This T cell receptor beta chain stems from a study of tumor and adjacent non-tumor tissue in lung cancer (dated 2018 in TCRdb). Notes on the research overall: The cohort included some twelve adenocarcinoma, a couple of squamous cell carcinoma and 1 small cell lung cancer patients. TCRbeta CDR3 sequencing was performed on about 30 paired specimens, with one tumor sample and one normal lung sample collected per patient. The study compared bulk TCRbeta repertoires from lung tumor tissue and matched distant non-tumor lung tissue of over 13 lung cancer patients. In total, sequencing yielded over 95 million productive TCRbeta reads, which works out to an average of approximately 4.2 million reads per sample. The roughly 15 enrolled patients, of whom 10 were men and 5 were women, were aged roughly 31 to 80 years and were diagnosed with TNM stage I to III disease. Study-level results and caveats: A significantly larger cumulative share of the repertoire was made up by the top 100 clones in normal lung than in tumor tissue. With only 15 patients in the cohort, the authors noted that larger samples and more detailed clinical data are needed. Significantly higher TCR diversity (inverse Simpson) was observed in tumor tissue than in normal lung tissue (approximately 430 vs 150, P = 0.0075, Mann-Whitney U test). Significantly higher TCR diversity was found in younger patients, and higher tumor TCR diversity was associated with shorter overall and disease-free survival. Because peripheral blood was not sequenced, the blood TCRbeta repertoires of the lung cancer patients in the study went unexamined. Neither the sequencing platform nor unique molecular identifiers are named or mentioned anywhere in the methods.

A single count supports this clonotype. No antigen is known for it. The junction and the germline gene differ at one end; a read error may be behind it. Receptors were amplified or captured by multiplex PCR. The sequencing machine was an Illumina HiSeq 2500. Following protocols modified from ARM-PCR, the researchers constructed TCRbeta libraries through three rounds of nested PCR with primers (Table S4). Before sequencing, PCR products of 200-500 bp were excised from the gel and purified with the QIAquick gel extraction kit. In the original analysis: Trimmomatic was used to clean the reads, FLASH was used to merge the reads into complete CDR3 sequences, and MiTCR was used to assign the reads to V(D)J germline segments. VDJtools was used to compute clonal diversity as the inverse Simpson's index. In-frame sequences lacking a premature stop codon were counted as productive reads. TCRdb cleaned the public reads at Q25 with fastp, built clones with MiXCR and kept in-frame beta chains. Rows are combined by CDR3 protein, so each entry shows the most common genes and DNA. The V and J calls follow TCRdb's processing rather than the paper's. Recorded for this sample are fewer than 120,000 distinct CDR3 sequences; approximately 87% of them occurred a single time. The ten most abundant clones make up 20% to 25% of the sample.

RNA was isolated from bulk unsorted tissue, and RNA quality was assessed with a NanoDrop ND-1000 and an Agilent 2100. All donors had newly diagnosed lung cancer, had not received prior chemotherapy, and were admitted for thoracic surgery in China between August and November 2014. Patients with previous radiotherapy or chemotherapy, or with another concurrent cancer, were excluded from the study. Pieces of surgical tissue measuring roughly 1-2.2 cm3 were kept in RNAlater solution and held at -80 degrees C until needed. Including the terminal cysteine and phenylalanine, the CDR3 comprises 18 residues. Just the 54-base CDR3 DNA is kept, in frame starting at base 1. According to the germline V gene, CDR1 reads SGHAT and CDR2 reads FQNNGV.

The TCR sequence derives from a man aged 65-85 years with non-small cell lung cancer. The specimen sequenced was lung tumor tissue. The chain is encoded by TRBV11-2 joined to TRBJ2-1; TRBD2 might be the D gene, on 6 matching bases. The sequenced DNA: TGTGCCAGGATCTTGCATGTGCGGGACTGGGCCTCCTACAATGAGCAATTCTTC. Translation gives CARILHVRDWASYNEQFF.